This paragraph covers one T cell receptor beta chain sequence. Antigen specificity is unknown. CDR3 size: 14 residues. Germline CDR1 and CDR2: SGHRS and YFSETQ. V was cut by 7 bases and J by 6 bases, with 16 bases left in between. The sample belongs to a study of molecular identifiers for immune sequencing clone quantification. Study-wide points: In naive cells, under 1% of molecules belonged to clones above 20 RNA copies, against over 99% in effector cells. Identical TCR molecules can share a barcode, and this sharing could underestimate highly expanded clone sizes.

MiXCR, applied by TCRdb to the PCR reads, yields one record per CDR3 protein. There are about 510,000 distinct CDR3 sequences in the sample; around 23% occur only once, and just over 0.75% lies in the top ten. The sequenced material came from naive CD8+ T cells from blood, with Jurkat cell RNA spiked in. Subset of the sample: FACS-sorted CD8+CD4-CCR7+CD45RA+ naive T cells. The chain uses TRBV5-1 and TRBJ2-2, with D possibly being TRBD1 or TRBD2 (5 bases each). This TCR was recovered from a human donor in good health. Some libraries in this study had Jurkat cell RNA spiked in. The CDR3 reads CASSKTGDAGELFF. CDR3 DNA: TGCGCCAGCTCCAAAACTGGGGACGCCGGGGAGCTGTTTTTT.